In its sample, the clone carrying this T cell receptor beta chain was seen many times. The V end was cut by 6 bases, the J end by 5 bases, with 13 bases between. The CDR3 contains 13 residues. TCRdb processed the 5' RACE reads anew with MiXCR; each CDR3 protein has one entry. The table includes approximately 330,000 distinct CDR3 sequences, about 4% detected once. The data were taken from a study of T cells after yellow fever vaccination. This TCR came from a man aged 18 to 30 who received the YFV17D yellow fever vaccine. V and J are TRBV12-3 or TRBV12-4 and TRBJ2-5; no firm D call. The sample in question was PBMCs, obtained 5 days after the yellow fever booster vaccination. Here the CDR3 DNA reads TGTGCCAGCAGCCCGTGGGTCAGGGAGACCCAGTACTTC. Translating gives CASSPWVRETQYF.